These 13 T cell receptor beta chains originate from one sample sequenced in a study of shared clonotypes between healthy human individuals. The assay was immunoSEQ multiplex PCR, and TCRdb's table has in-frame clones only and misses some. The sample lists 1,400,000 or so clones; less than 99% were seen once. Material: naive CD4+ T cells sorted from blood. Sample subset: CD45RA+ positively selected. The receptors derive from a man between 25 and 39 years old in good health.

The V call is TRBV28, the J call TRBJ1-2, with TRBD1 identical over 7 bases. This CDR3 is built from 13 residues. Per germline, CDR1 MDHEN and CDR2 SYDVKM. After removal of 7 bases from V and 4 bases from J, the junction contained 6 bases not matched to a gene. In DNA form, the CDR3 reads TGTGCCAGCACAGGGACAGCAACCTATGGCTACACCTTC. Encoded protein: CASTGTATYGYTF.

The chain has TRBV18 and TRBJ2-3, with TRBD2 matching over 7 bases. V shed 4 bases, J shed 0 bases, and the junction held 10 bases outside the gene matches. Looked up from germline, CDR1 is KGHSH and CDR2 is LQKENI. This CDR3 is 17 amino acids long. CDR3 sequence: CASSLIGGSASTDTQYF. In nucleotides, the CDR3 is TGTGCCAGCTCACTAATCGGCGGGAGTGCCAGCACAGATACGCAGTATTTT.

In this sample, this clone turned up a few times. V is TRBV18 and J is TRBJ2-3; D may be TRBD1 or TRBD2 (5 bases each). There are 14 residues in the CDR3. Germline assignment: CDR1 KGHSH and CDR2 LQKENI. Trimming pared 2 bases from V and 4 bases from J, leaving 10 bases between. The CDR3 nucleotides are TGTGCCAGCTCACCAACCCAGGGAGCAGATACGCAGTATTTT. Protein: CASSPTQGADTQYF.

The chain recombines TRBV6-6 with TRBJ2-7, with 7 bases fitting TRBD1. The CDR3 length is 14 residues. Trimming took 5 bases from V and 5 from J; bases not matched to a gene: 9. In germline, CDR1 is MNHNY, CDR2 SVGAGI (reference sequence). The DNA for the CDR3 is TGTGCCAGCAGTAGGACAGGAGCTTTGCACGAGCAGTACTTC. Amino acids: CASSRTGALHEQYF.

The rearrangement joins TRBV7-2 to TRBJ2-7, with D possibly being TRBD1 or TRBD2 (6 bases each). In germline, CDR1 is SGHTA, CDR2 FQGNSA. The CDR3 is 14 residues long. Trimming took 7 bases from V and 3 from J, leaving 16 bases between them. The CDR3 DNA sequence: TGTGCCAGCACCGAAGGGGGGTCGGTCTACGAGCAGTACTTC. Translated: CASTEGGSVYEQYF.

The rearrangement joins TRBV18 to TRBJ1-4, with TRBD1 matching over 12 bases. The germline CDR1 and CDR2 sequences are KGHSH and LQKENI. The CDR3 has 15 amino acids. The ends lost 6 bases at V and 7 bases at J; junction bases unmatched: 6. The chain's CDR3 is CASSPGTGGLEKLFF. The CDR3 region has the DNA TGTGCCAGCTCCCCTGGGACAGGGGGCCTTGAAAAACTGTTTTTT.

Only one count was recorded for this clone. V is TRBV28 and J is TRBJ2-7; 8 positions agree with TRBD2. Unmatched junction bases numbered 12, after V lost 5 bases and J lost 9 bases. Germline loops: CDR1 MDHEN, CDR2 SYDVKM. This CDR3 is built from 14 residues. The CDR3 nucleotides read TGTGCCAGCAGTCTCCAGCGGGGGAGAGCCTCGCAGTACTTC. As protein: CASSLQRGRASQYF.

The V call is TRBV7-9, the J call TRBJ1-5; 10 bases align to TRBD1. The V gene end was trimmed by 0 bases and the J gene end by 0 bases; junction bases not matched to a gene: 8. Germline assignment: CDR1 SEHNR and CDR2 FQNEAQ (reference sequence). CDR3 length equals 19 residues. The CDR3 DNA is TGTGCCAGCAGCTTAGCCCGGACAGGGGGGGATTATAGCAATCAGCCCCAGCATTTT. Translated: CASSLARTGGDYSNQPQHF.

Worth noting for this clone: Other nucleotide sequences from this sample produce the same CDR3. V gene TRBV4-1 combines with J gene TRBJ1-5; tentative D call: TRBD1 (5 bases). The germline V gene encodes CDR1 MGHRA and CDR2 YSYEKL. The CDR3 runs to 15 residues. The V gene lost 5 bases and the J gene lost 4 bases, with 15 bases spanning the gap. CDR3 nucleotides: TGCGCCAGCAGCAGTCGGGACCGAGGGAATCAGCCCCAGCATTTT. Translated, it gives CASSSRDRGNQPQHF.

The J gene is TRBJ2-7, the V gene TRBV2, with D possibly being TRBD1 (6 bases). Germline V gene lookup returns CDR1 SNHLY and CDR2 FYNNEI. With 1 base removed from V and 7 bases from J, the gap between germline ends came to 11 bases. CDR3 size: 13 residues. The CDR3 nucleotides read TGTGCCAGCAGTGAAGTCCGGGACAATGAGCAGTACTTC. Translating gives CASSEVRDNEQYF. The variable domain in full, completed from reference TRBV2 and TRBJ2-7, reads EPEVTQTPSHQVTQMGQEVILRCVPISNHLYFYWYRQILGQKVEFLVSFYNNEISEKSEIFDDQFSVERPDGSNFTLKIRSTKLEDSAMYFCASSEVRDNEQYFGPGTRLTVT.

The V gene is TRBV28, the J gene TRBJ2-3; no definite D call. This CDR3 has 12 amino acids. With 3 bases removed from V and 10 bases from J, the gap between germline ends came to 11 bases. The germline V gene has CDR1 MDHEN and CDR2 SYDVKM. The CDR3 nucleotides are TGTGCCAGCAGTTTTCAGGTTCGTGCGCAGTATTTT. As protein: CASSFQVRAQYF.

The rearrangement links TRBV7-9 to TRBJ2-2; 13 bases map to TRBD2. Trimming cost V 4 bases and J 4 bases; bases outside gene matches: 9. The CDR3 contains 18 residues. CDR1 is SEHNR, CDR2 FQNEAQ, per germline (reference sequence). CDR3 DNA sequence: TGTGCCAGCAGCTCCATACTAGCGGGAGGGACACGCACCGGGGAGCTGTTTTTT. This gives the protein CASSSILAGGTRTGELFF.

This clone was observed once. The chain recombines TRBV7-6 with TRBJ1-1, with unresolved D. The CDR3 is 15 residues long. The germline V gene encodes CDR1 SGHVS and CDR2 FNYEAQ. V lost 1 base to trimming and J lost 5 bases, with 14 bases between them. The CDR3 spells CASSLEALRGTEAFF. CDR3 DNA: TGTGCCAGCAGCTTAGAGGCGTTACGTGGAACTGAAGCTTTCTTT.